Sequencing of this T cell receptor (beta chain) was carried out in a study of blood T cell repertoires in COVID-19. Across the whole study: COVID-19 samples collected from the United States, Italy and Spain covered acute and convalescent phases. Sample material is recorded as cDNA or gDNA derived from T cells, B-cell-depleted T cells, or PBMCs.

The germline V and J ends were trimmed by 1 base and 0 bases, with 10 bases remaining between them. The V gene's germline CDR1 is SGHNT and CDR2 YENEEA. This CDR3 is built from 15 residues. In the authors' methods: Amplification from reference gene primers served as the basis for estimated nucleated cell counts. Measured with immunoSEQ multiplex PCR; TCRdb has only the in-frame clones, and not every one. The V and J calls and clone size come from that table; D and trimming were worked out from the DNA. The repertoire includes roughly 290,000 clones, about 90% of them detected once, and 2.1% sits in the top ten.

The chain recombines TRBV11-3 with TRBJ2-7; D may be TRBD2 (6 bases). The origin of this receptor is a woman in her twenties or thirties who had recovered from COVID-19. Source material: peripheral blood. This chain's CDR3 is CASSLGGGSSYEQYF. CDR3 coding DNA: TGTGCCAGCAGCTTAGGTGGAGGGAGCTCCTACGAGCAGTACTTC.